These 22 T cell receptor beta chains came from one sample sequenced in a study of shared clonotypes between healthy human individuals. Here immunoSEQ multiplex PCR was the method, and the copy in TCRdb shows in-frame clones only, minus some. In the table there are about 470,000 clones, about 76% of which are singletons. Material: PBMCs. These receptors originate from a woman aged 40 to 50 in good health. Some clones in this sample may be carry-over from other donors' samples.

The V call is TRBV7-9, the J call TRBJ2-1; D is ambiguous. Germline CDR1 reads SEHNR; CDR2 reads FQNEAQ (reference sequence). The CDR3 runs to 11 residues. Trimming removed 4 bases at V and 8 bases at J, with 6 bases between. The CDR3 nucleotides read TGTGCCAGCAGCTCCGGCGATGAGCAGTTCTTC. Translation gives CASSSGDEQFF.

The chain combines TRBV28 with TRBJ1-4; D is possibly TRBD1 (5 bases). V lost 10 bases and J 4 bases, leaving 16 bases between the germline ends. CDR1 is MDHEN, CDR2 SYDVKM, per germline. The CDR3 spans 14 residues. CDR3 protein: CATANGAINEKLFF. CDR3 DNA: TGTGCCACCGCCAACGGGGCCATTAATGAAAAACTGTTTTTT.

The CDR3: CASSLRQGGSGELFF. CDR3 in DNA: TGTGCCAGCAGCTTGAGACAGGGAGGGTCCGGGGAGCTGTTTTTT. This chain connects TRBV11-3 to TRBJ2-2; either TRBD1 or TRBD2 may fit D (7 bases each). Trimming shortened V by 3 bases and J by 6 bases, and 14 bases separated the two germline ends. The CDR3 sequence is 15 residues long. Germline CDR1 SGHNT, CDR2 YENEEA.

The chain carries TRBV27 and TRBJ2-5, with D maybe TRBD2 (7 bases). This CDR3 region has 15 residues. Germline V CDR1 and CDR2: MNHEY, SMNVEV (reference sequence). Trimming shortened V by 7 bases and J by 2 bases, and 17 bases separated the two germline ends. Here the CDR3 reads CASTKGRGFQETQYF. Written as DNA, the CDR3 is TGTGCCAGCACTAAGGGGAGGGGGTTTCAAGAGACCCAGTACTTC.

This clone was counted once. The CDR3 loop reads CASSQEEGASRTYEQYF. CDR3 sequence (DNA): TGTGCCAGCAGCCAAGAAGAAGGGGCTAGCAGGACCTACGAGCAGTACTTC. The chain employs TRBV14 and TRBJ2-7; D could derive from TRBD1 or TRBD2 (5 bases each). The CDR3 spans 17 residues. V dropped 0 bases and J dropped 2 bases, with 17 bases sitting between them. Per germline, CDR1 SGHDN and CDR2 FVKESK. The variable domain in full, with the rest retrieved from reference TRBV14 and TRBJ2-7, is EAGVTQFPSHSVIEKGQTVTLRCDPISGHDNLYWYRRVMGKEIKFLLHFVKESKQDESGMPNNRFLAERTGGTYSTLKVQPAELEDSGVYFCASSQEEGASRTYEQYFGPGTRLTVT.

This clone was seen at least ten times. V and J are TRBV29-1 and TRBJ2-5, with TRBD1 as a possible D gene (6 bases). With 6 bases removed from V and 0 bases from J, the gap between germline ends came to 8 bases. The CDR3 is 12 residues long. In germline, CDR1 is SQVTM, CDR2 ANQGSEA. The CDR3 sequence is CSVGQNQETQYF. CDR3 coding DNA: TGCAGCGTCGGACAGAACCAAGAGACCCAGTACTTC.

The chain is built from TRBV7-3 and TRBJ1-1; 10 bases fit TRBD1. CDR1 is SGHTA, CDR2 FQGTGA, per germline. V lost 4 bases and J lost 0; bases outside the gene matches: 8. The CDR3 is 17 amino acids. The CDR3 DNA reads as TGTGCCAGCAGCTCTTCCTGGACAGGGGGTTTGAACACTGAAGCTTTCTTT. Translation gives CASSSSWTGGLNTEAFF.

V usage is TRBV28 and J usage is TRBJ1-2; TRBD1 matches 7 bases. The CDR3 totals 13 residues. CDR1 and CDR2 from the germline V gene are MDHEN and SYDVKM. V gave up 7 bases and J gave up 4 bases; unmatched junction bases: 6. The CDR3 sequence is CASNGGTVYGYTF. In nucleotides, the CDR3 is TGTGCCAGCAACGGAGGGACAGTCTATGGCTACACCTTC.

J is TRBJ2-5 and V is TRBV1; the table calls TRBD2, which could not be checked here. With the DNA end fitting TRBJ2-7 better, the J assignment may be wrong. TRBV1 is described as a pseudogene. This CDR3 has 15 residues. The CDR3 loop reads CTSSQVGLAGSEQYF. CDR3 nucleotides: TGCACCAGCAGCCAAGTGGGACTAGCTGGTAGCGAGCAGTACTTC.

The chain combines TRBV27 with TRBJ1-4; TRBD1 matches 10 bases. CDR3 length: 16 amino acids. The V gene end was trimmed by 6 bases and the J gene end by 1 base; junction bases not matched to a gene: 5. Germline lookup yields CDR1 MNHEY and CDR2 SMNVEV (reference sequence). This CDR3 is CASRDRGLGTNEKLFF. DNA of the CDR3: TGTGCCAGCAGGGACAGGGGGTTAGGAACTAATGAAAAACTGTTTTTT.

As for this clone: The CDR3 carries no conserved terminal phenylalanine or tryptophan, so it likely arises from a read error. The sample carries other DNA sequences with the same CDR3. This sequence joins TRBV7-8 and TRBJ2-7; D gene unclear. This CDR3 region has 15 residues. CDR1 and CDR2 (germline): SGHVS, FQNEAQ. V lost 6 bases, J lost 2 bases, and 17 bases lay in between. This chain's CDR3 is CASSFLRYSPYEQYL. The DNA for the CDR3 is TGTGCCAGCAGTTTCCTCCGCTACTCGCCCTACGAGCAGTACCTC.

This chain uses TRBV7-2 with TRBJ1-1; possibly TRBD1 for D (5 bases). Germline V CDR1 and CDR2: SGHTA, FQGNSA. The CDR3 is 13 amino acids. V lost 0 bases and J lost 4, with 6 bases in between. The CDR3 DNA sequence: TGTGCCAGCAGCTTAGCGGGGCCCACTGAAGCTTTCTTT. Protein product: CASSLAGPTEAFF.

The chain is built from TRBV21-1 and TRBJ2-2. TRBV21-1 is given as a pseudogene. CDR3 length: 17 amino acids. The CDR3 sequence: CASTHGARLVCTGELFF. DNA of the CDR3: TGTGCCAGCACTCACGGGGCACGGTTGGTATGTACCGGGGAGCTGTTTTTT.

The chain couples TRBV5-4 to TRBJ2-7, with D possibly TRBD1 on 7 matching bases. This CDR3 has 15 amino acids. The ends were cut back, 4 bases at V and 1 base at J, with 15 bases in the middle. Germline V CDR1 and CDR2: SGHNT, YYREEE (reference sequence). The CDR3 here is CASSGGTVSSYEQYF. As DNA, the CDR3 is TGTGCCAGCAGCGGCGGGACAGTCTCTTCCTACGAGCAGTACTTC.

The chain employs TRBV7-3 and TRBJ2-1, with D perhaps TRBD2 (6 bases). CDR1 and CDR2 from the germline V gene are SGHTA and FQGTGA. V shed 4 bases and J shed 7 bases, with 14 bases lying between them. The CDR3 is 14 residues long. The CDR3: CASSSGTDRNEQFF. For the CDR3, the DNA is TGTGCCAGCAGCTCCGGGACTGATAGGAATGAGCAGTTCTTC.

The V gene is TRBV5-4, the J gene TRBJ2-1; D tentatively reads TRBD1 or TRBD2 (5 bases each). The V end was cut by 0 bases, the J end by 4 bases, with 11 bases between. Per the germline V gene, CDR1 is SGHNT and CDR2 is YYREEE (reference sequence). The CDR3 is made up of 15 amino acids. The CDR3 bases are TGTGCCAGCAGCTTGGCTACGGGACCTTACAATGAGCAGTTCTTC. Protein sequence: CASSLATGPYNEQFF.

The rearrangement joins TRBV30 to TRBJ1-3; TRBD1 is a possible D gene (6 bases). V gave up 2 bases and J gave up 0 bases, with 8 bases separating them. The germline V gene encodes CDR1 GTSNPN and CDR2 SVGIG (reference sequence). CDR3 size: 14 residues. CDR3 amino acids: CAWSRGASGNTIYF. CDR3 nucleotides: TGTGCCTGGAGTAGGGGGGCCTCTGGAAACACCATATATTTT.

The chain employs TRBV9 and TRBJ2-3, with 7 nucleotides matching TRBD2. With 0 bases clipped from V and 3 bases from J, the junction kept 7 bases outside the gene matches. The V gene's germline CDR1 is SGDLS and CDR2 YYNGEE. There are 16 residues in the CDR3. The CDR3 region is CASSVELGGRTDTQYF. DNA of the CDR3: TGTGCCAGCAGCGTAGAACTGGGAGGGCGAACAGATACGCAGTATTTT.

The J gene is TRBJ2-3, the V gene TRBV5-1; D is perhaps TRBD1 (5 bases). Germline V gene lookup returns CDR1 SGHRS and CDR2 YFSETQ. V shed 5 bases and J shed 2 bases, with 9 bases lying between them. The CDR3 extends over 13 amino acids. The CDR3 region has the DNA TGCGCCAGCAGTACAGGAAACACAGATACGCAGTATTTT. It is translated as CASSTGNTDTQYF.

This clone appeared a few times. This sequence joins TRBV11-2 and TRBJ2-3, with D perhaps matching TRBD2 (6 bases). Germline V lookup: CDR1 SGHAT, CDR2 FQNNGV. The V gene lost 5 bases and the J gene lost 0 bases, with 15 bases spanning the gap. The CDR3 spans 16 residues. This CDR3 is CASSTWGVQSTDTQYF. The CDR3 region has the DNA TGTGCCAGCAGCACCTGGGGGGTTCAGAGCACAGATACGCAGTATTTT.

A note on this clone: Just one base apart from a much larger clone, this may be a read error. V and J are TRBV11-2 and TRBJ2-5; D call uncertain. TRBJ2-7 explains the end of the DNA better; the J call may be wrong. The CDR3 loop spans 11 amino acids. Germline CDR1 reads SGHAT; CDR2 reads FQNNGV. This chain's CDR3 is CASSVTYEQYF. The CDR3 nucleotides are TGTGCCAGCAGCGTGACCTACGAGCAGTACTTC.

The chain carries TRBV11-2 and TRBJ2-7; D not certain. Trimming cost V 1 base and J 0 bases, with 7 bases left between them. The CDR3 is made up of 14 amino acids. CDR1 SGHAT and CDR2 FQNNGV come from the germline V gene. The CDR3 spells CASSLGSSSYEQYF. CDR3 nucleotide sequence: TGTGCCAGCAGCTTAGGTTCTAGCTCCTACGAGCAGTACTTC.